This T cell receptor (beta chain) was profiled in a study of blood T cell repertoires in COVID-19. Study summary: PBMCs, B-cell-depleted T cells, or T cells provided the cDNA or gDNA that made up the material.

Per the original data handling: By means of reference gene primer amplification, nucleated cell counts were estimated. TCRdb's copy holds only in-frame clones and misses some; the assay was immunoSEQ multiplex PCR. The V and J calls and clone size come from that table; D and trimming were worked out from the DNA. The sample lists about 190,000 clones; about four fifths were seen once. The CDR3 loop spans 15 amino acids. J lost 2 bases, V lost 0 bases, and 4 bases had no gene match. In germline, CDR1 is SGHNT, CDR2 YYREEE (reference sequence). The chain carries TRBV5-4 and TRBJ1-1, with 7 nucleotides matching TRBD1. This sequence was found in a woman aged 55-75 years with COVID-19, enrolled during active disease. Sequences were obtained from peripheral blood. The CDR3 loop reads CASSLERGRNTEAFF. In nucleotides, the CDR3 is TGTGCCAGCAGCTTGGAGAGGGGGCGAAACACTGAAGCTTTCTTT.